The entry below describes one T cell receptor beta chain. Germline-derived CDR1 and CDR2 are SQVTM and ANQGSEA. Between the trimmed V and J ends, which lost 4 bases and 5 bases, there was a span of 11 bases. The CDR3 is 13 amino acids. Method: immunoSEQ multiplex PCR; TCRdb's copy keeps in-frame clones and lacks some. The data hold around 180,000 clones, with roughly 78% observed a single time. These data come from a study of blood T cell repertoires in COVID-19. This clonotype originated in an older man with active or convalescent COVID-19. Material for sequencing was peripheral blood. The chain joins TRBV29-1 to TRBJ1-4, with D possibly TRBD1 on 6 matching bases. DNA of the CDR3: TGCAGCGTTGGTGCCAGGGGAAATGAAAAACTGTTTTTT. Protein product: CSVGARGNEKLFF.